Only one count was recorded for the clone carrying this T cell receptor beta chain. The junction departs from the called germline gene at one end, perhaps through a read error. This record belongs to a study of blood T cell repertoires in COVID-19. Overall study: Sites across the United States, Italy and Spain contributed samples from acute and convalescent COVID-19. T cells, B-cell-depleted T cells, or PBMCs provided the cDNA or gDNA that served as material.

CDR1 is LGHDT, CDR2 YNNKEL, per germline (reference sequence). CDR3 length: 15 residues. Source study methods: Reference gene primers were amplified, and this amplification served to estimate nucleated cell counts. Libraries were prepared by immunoSEQ multiplex PCR; TCRdb keeps only in-frame clonotypes and omits some of them. That table supplies the V and J calls and clone size; D and trimming were determined from the DNA. The profile shows 440,000 or so clones, approximately 89% of them singletons. Sequences were obtained from peripheral blood. The clonotype comes from a woman aged 40 to 55 with COVID-19, enrolled during active disease. This rearrangement joins TRBV3-1 (or the pseudogene TRBV3-2) to TRBJ2-5, with a weak D call TRBD1 (5 bases). The CDR3: CASNQDSQGEETQYF. CDR3 coding DNA: TGTGCCAGCAACCAAGATTCGCAGGGCGAGGAGACCCAGTACTTC.